The clone carrying this TCR beta chain was seen more than once but under ten times. This entry is derived from a study of T cells in Graves' hyperthyroidism and ophthalmopathy. V shed 10 bases, J shed 4 bases, and the junction held 3 bases outside the gene matches. Germline V gene sequence: CDR1 ENHRY, CDR2 SYGVKD. This CDR3 is 13 amino acids long. Regions amplified from RNA transcripts were the TCR beta CDR3 regions. In the first-round RT-PCR of the TCR CDR3, the HTBI primer set was used. TCRdb reprocessed the multiplex PCR reads via MiXCR and lists one record per CDR3 protein. The sample lists around 290,000 distinct CDR3 sequences; around 15% were seen once. Participants, patients aged 18 to 65, had newly diagnosed hyperthyroidism with a duration under 2 months. Exclusion followed for patients with uncontrolled infection, other autoimmune disease, pregnancy or lactation.

The rearrangement links TRBV10-3 to TRBJ1-6; 8 bases are a match to TRBD1. The TCR comes from a woman aged 40-49 years with Graves' hyperthyroidism. Specimen: blood. CDR3 nucleotides: TGTGCCAGCTGGACAGGGTATAATTCACCCCTCCACTTT. It encodes CASWTGYNSPLHF.